One and the same sample provided the 26 T cell receptor beta chains below, sequenced in a study of identical twins. Via MiXCR, TCRdb re-called the 5' RACE reads, giving one row per CDR3 protein. The sample lists roughly 230,000 distinct CDR3 sequences; roughly 8.7% were seen once. This sample also belongs to another study, concerning yellow fever vaccine responses in identical twins.

Sequencing input: CD8+ T cells sorted from blood. These receptors were taken from a woman aged 18-29 years in good health.

This clonotype occurred a few times. The gene calls are TRBV28 and TRBJ2-3; 8 positions agree with TRBD2. CDR1 and CDR2 (germline): MDHEN, SYDVKM. This CDR3 has 15 residues. V lost 5 bases to trimming and J lost 2 bases; unmatched junction nucleotides: 6. CDR3 in DNA: TGTGCCAGCAGTACGGAGCGGGGGAACACAGATACGCAGTATTTT. Amino acid sequence: CASSTERGNTDTQYF.

This clonotype was counted at least ten times. V is TRBV5-1 and J is TRBJ2-1; D possibly uses TRBD1 or TRBD2 (5 bases each). V lost 0 bases and J lost 7, with 14 bases in between. The CDR3 totals 15 residues. The germline V gene has CDR1 SGHRS and CDR2 YFSETQ. The CDR3 bases are TGCGCCAGCAGCTTGGCCGTGGGGGTAGTAAATGAGCAGTTCTTC. Translated, it gives CASSLAVGVVNEQFF.

This clonotype was counted a few times. The V gene is TRBV5-8, the J gene TRBJ2-5; TRBD1 matches 11 bases. This CDR3 is 16 amino acids long. Germline CDR1 and CDR2: SGHTS and YDEGEE. Unmatched junction bases numbered 3, after V lost 0 bases and J lost 2 bases. The CDR3 sequence is CASSLAGQGGQETQYF. CDR3 sequence (DNA): TGTGCCAGCAGCTTGGCGGGACAGGGGGGACAAGAGACCCAGTACTTC.

The sample holds a few counts of this clonotype. The chain uses TRBV4-3 and TRBJ2-7; 8 bases line up with TRBD1. After removal of 4 bases from V and 4 bases from J, the junction contained 6 bases not matched to a gene. The CDR3 is 14 residues long. Germline V gives CDR1 LGHNA, CDR2 YSLEER. CDR3 sequence (DNA): TGCGCCAGCAGCCCAGCGACAGGGGAGTACGAGCAGTACTTC. The encoded protein is CASSPATGEYEQYF.

This clonotype was detected only a few times. The chain combines TRBV6-2 or TRBV6-3 with TRBJ2-2, with TRBD2 as a possible D gene (5 bases). V was shortened by 6 bases and J by 0 bases, with 11 bases between the two germline ends. This CDR3 region has 15 residues. Germline V gene sequence: CDR1 MNHEY, CDR2 SVGEGT. The CDR3 DNA follows: TGTGCCAGCAGCGGGATGTGGCCGAACACCGGGGAGCTGTTTTTT. Protein: CASSGMWPNTGELFF.

As to this clonotype: This may come from a read error, since a much larger clone is one base off. The chain has TRBV25-1 and TRBJ2-7, with 7 nucleotides matching TRBD2. CDR3 size: 16 residues. Per the germline V gene, CDR1 is MGHDK and CDR2 is SYGVNS. The ends lost 5 bases at V and 4 bases at J; junction bases unmatched: 14. The CDR3 nucleotides read TGTGCCAGCAGTTGGTTAGCGGGCCCGGGGAGGTACGAGCAGTACTTC. Amino acid sequence: CASSWLAGPGRYEQYF.

Details on this clonotype: A junction end diverges from the germline sequence, so it may reflect a read error. V and J are TRBV20-1 and TRBJ2-7; 13 bases line up with TRBD2. This CDR3 comprises 13 residues. CDR1 DFQATT and CDR2 SNEGSKA come from the germline V gene (reference sequence). The CDR3 sequence: CSAREGLAGEGNF. For the CDR3, the DNA is TGCAGTGCTAGAGAAGGACTAGCGGGAGAAGGGAACTTC.

The V call is TRBV20-1, the J call TRBJ2-7; a possible D gene is TRBD1 (5 bases). Germline CDR1 and CDR2: DFQATT and SNEGSKA (reference sequence). This CDR3 region has 16 residues. V was clipped by 4 bases and J by 1 base, with 20 bases between them. The CDR3 reads CSATGRVSKASYEQYF. CDR3 in DNA: TGCAGTGCTACCGGCAGGGTCTCGAAGGCTTCCTACGAGCAGTACTTC.

DNA for the CDR3: TGCGCCAGCAGCCAAGATGCAGGGCCAGACACTGAAGCTTTCTTT. Translating it yields CASSQDAGPDTEAFF. The chain has TRBV4-3 and TRBJ1-1; a possible D gene is TRBD1 (5 bases). This CDR3 has 15 amino acids. V gave up 0 bases and J gave up 3 bases, with 11 bases separating them. Germline V gene sequence: CDR1 LGHNA, CDR2 YSLEER.

V gene TRBV9 combines with J gene TRBJ2-7; D is unclear. V was cut by 8 bases and J by 2 bases, with 11 bases left in between. Germline-derived CDR1 and CDR2 are SGDLS and YYNGEE. The CDR3 sequence is 12 residues long. In DNA form, the CDR3 reads TGTGCCAGATGGTCGGATCCCTACGAGCAGTACTTC. This translates into CARWSDPYEQYF.

The chain couples TRBV13 to TRBJ2-7; 11 positions match TRBD2. The CDR3 has 18 amino acids. CDR1 is PRHDT, CDR2 FYEKMQ, per germline (reference sequence). Trimming took 4 bases from V and 4 from J; bases not matched to a gene: 15. For the CDR3, the DNA is TGTGCCAGCAGCTCGTCTTCCGGGACTAGCGGCAAACTGTACGAGCAGTACTTC. Amino acids: CASSSSSGTSGKLYEQYF.

This clonotype has more than one count but fewer than ten. V is TRBV27 and J is TRBJ2-7, with 9 bases matching TRBD2. The V and J ends lost 5 bases and 2 bases, in that order; junction bases with no gene match: 4. The germline CDR1 and CDR2 sequences are MNHEY and SMNVEV (reference sequence). CDR3 length equals 14 residues. CDR3 DNA: TGTGCCAGCAGTGTAGCGGGAGTCCCCTACGAGCAGTACTTC. Its translation: CASSVAGVPYEQYF.

This clonotype showed up just a few times. The chain combines TRBV2 with TRBJ1-1; 7 bases agree with TRBD1. This CDR3 spans 13 amino acids. The J segment lost 0 bases and the V segment lost 6 bases, leaving 1 base of the junction unmatched. Germline V gene lookup returns CDR1 SNHLY and CDR2 FYNNEI. In DNA, the CDR3 is TGTGCCAGCAGGGACAGGCTGAACACTGAAGCTTTCTTT. It encodes CASRDRLNTEAFF.

This clonotype was seen only a few times. This chain joins TRBV7-9 and TRBJ2-7, with a weak D call TRBD2 (5 bases). Germline assignment: CDR1 SEHNR and CDR2 FQNEAQ (reference sequence). The germline V and J ends were trimmed by 4 bases and 3 bases, with 10 bases remaining between them. The length of the CDR3 is 13 residues. The CDR3 DNA reads TGTGCCAGCAGCTCCCGGGATTACTACGAGCAGTACTTC. The encoded protein is CASSSRDYYEQYF. Using reference TRBV7-9 and TRBJ2-7 for the parts outside the CDR3, the full variable domain is DTGVSQNPRHKITKRGQNVTFRCDPISEHNRLYWYRQTLGQGPEFLTYFQNEAQLEKSRLLSDRFSAERPKGSFSTLEIQRTEQGDSAMYLCASSSRDYYEQYFGPGTRLTVT.

The chain recombines TRBV19 with TRBJ2-7; D possibly matches TRBD1 or TRBD2 (5 bases each). CDR1 is LNHDA, CDR2 SQIVND, per germline (reference sequence). The V end was cut by 0 bases, the J end by 2 bases, with 17 bases between. This CDR3 contains 17 residues. CDR3 sequence reads: CASSIEWDGTLTYEQYF. The DNA of the CDR3 is TGTGCCAGTAGTATAGAGTGGGACGGAACGCTCACCTACGAGCAGTACTTC.

The chain is built from TRBV7-8 and TRBJ2-7; D possibly matches TRBD1 or TRBD2 (5 bases each). The CDR3 covers 15 residues. V shed 4 bases and J shed 1 base, with 14 bases lying between them. CDR1 and CDR2 (germline): SGHVS, FQNEAQ. The CDR3 DNA follows: TGTGCCAGCAGCTCCCGAAAAGGGACGTCCTACGAGCAGTACTTC. Translating gives CASSSRKGTSYEQYF.

The chain recombines TRBV20-1 with TRBJ2-7, with D maybe TRBD1 (8 bases). The CDR3 has 14 amino acids. The V and J ends lost 2 bases and 5 bases respectively, with 16 bases between them. CDR1 and CDR2 from the germline V gene are DFQATT and SNEGSKA (reference sequence). The CDR3 bases are TGCAGTGCTAGATTGGACAGGGAGGGAGACGAGCAGTACTTC. Translated: CSARLDREGDEQYF.

The genes are TRBV11-2 and TRBJ1-1; D uncertain. The V gene lost 11 bases and the J gene lost 1 base, with 17 bases spanning the gap. CDR3 length: 14 amino acids. CDR1 is SGHAT, CDR2 FQNNGV, per germline. The CDR3 reads CASAVGSPNTEAFF. DNA for the CDR3: TGTGCCTCGGCAGTGGGGTCTCCGAACACTGAAGCTTTCTTT.

This clonotype was observed a handful of times. The rearrangement links TRBV5-6 to TRBJ2-3; TRBD2 matches at 14 bases. CDR1 and CDR2 (germline): SGHDT, YYEEEE. V shed 3 bases, J shed 4 bases, and the junction held 4 bases outside the gene matches. This CDR3 spans 16 amino acids. The CDR3 DNA reads as TGTGCCAGCAGCTGGGGGACTAGCGGGAGTTCAGATACGCAGTATTTT. Its translation: CASSWGTSGSSDTQYF.

V gene TRBV4-2 combines with J gene TRBJ1-1; D not resolved. The CDR3 consists of 15 residues. Trimming stripped 10 bases from V and 1 base from J, with 19 bases between. Germline assignment: CDR1 LGHNA and CDR2 YNFKEQ. The CDR3 here is CAMGPGILWNTEAFF. DNA of the CDR3: TGTGCCATGGGCCCCGGGATCCTCTGGAACACTGAAGCTTTCTTT.

This rearrangement joins TRBV5-1 to TRBJ2-7; 11 bases fit TRBD1. Germline CDR1 SGHRS, CDR2 YFSETQ. This CDR3 is 16 amino acids long. The V gene end was trimmed by 2 bases and the J gene end by 3 bases; junction bases not matched to a gene: 7. For the CDR3, the DNA is TGCGCCAGCAGCTTAGGACAGGGGGCTTCCCACTACGAGCAGTACTTC. Translating it yields CASSLGQGASHYEQYF.

This rearrangement joins TRBV6-5 to TRBJ2-5; the match to TRBD1 covers 7 bases. This CDR3 contains 14 residues. The ends lost 5 bases at V and 5 bases at J; junction bases unmatched: 8. The germline gives CDR1 MNHEY, CDR2 SVGAGI. The CDR3 DNA follows: TGTGCCAGCAGTAACCAACAGGGGTTGGAGACCCAGTACTTC. It specifies CASSNQQGLETQYF.

In this sample, this clonotype turned up many times. As DNA, the CDR3 is TGCGCCAGCAGTGAGTCGAGCGCCGGGCTAGCGGGGAGACGTGAGCAGTACTTC. Residues: CASSESSAGLAGRREQYF. The rearrangement links TRBV10-1 to TRBJ2-7; the match to TRBD2 covers 9 bases. V gave up 0 bases and J gave up 7 bases; unmatched junction bases: 16. The CDR3 is 18 residues long. Germline V gene lookup returns CDR1 WNHNN and CDR2 SYGVQD (reference sequence).

This clonotype was observed at least ten times. The rearrangement uses TRBV11-2 and TRBJ2-6; TRBD2 agrees at 7 bases. The CDR3 has 18 residues. In germline, CDR1 is SGHAT, CDR2 FQNNGV. Trimming removed 5 bases from V and 0 bases from J; junction bases left unmatched: 10. CDR3 sequence reads: CASSLTSASNSGANVLTF. The DNA of the CDR3 is TGTGCCAGCAGCCTCACTAGCGCTAGTAACTCTGGGGCCAACGTCCTGACTTTC.

This clonotype was observed a handful of times. The chain joins TRBV4-3 to TRBJ2-7; D is perhaps TRBD2 (6 bases). Germline V CDR1 and CDR2: LGHNA, YSLEER. There are 13 residues in the CDR3. The V and J ends lost 2 bases and 7 bases respectively, with 12 bases between them. CDR3 in amino acids: CASSQTLAWEQYF. The CDR3 nucleotides are TGCGCCAGCAGCCAAACACTAGCTTGGGAGCAGTACTTC.

This clonotype appeared many times. The V gene is TRBV28, the J gene TRBJ2-1, with TRBD2 identical over 10 bases. The length of the CDR3 is 14 residues. CDR1 and CDR2 (germline): MDHEN, SYDVKM. V trimming: 3 bases; J trimming: 8 bases; junction bases outside the gene matches: 4. CDR3 in DNA: TGTGCCAGCAGTTTCACTAGCGGGGTAGATGAGCAGTTCTTC. Translation gives CASSFTSGVDEQFF.